Listed below are T cell receptor beta chains from one sample, sequenced in a study of blood T cell repertoires in COVID-19. Assay: immunoSEQ multiplex PCR; the TCRdb copy retains only in-frame clones and omits some. The repertoire holds 200,000 to 300,000 clones, with around 92% as singletons. Sequenced sample: PBMCs or T cells enriched from blood (not recorded which). These receptors were taken from a woman younger than 45 with acute COVID-19. Each CDR3 is given without its conserved first and last residue. A D gene is named only where the DNA matches it firmly.

V	J	D	CDR3
TRBV19	TRBJ2-1	NA	ASSIIVRTSSYNEQF
TRBV4-1	TRBJ1-5	NA	ASSQNNGGSHIQPQH
TRBV19	TRBJ2-6	NA	ASSLNSGTNVLT
TRBV5-1	TRBJ2-4	TRBD2	ASSLGVFAGEIAKNIQY
TRBV6-5	TRBJ1-1	NA	ASSYGPGRAF
TRBV3-1/TRBV3-2	TRBJ1-6	NA	ASAGNNSPLH
TRBV5-1	TRBJ2-7	TRBD1	ASSLEAGGTTEQY
TRBV3-1/TRBV3-2	TRBJ2-1	NA	ASSLQSPYNEQF
TRBV5-1	TRBJ1-1	NA	ASSPYGNTEAF
TRBV9	TRBJ1-2	NA	ASSPRQAGGYT
TRBV3-1/TRBV3-2	TRBJ2-7	TRBD2	ASSQRGLAINEQY
TRBV12-3/TRBV12-4	TRBJ2-1	TRBD1	ASSPGGTGMF
TRBV24-1	TRBJ2-6	NA	ATSDSGSGANVLT
TRBV2	TRBJ1-2	TRBD1	ASTPTRTGSDLNYGYT
TRBV6-4	TRBJ1-2	NA	ASRLVEGSGGYT
TRBV18	TRBJ1-5	NA	ASSPAGAGQPQH
TRBV15	TRBJ2-3	NA	ATLLGDSSTDTQY
TRBV4-1	TRBJ1-4	TRBD1	ASSHLQGADEKLF
TRBV12-3/TRBV12-4	TRBJ1-2	NA	ASSLIGQDGYT
TRBV6-5	TRBJ2-2	NA	ASREVIGELF
TRBV6-1	TRBJ2-3	NA	ASSETVGPGTDTQY
TRBV4-1	TRBJ2-1	NA	ASSQETQSEQF
TRBV5-4	TRBJ1-2	NA	ASSPTVTHYGYT
TRBV6-5	TRBJ1-2	NA	ASSFSGIGYT
TRBV9	TRBJ1-6	NA	ASSQGGAGSPLH
TRBV10-3	TRBJ1-4	NA	AIRGARNEKLF
TRBV10-3	TRBJ1-5	NA	AISYRENQPQH
TRBV7-9	TRBJ2-5	NA	ASSLRIGRQETQY
TRBV4-2	TRBJ2-2	NA	ASSPRPAGNFNTGELF
TRBV5-1	TRBJ2-2	TRBD1	ASEPGQGAFGELF
TRBV4-1	TRBJ1-6	NA	ASSQDRGGAYNSPLH
TRBV4-2	TRBJ2-3	NA	ASSQDETDTQY
TRBV5-8	TRBJ2-1	NA	ASSLEGSGGWYEQF
TRBV15	TRBJ1-5	NA	ATSRGLQNQPQH
TRBV28	TRBJ1-2	NA	ASSLEGAGYGYT
TRBV18	TRBJ2-7	NA	ASSPTGRPYEQY
TRBV9	TRBJ1-3	NA	ASSESGGAGNTIY
TRBV5-1	TRBJ2-3	TRBD1	ASSLKTGRGIDTQY
TRBV7-2	TRBJ1-1	NA	ASSLASGNTEAF
TRBV30	TRBJ1-6	NA	AWIATGLAVYNSPLH
TRBV11-2	TRBJ1-1	NA	ASSLGGDTEAF
TRBV28	TRBJ2-3	NA	ASSSDGSTDTQY
TRBV5-6	TRBJ2-7	NA	ASSLTRRPYEQY
TRBV9	TRBJ2-7	NA	ASSAGLDPAYEQY
TRBV9	TRBJ1-5	NA	ASSASQGQPQH
TRBV29-1	TRBJ1-2	TRBD1	SYDRGQDGYT
TRBV19	TRBJ1-1	NA	ASSPWALEETNTEAF
TRBV21-1	TRBJ1-3	NA	ASSKGKRYSGNTIY
TRBV5-6	TRBJ1-5	TRBD1	ASSLAPGGTQPQH
TRBV7-2	TRBJ2-1	TRBD2	ASSLVRGAGYNEQF
TRBV27	TRBJ1-1	TRBD1	ASGRSRGNLNTEAF
TRBV6-1	TRBJ1-5	TRBD1	ASSETGGGPQH
TRBV6-4	TRBJ2-3	NA	ASSDSRDTDTQY
TRBV9	TRBJ2-5	TRBD2	ASSVWGGGPQETQY
TRBV7-2	TRBJ1-2	NA	ASSPQTGLRQGYT